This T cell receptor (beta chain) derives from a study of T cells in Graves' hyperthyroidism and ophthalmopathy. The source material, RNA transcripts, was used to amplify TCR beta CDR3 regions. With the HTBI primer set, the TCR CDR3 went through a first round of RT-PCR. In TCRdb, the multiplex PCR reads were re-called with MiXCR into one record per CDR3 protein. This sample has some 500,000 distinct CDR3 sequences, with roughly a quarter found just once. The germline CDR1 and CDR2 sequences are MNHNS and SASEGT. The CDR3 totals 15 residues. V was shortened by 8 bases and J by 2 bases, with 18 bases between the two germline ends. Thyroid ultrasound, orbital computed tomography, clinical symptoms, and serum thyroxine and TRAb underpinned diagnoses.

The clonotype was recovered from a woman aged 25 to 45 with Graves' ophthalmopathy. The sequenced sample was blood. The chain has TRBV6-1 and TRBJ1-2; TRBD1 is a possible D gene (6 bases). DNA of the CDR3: TGTGCCAGCTCTTTGTACAGGGAGCCCAACTATGGCTACACCTTC. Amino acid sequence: CASSLYREPNYGYTF.